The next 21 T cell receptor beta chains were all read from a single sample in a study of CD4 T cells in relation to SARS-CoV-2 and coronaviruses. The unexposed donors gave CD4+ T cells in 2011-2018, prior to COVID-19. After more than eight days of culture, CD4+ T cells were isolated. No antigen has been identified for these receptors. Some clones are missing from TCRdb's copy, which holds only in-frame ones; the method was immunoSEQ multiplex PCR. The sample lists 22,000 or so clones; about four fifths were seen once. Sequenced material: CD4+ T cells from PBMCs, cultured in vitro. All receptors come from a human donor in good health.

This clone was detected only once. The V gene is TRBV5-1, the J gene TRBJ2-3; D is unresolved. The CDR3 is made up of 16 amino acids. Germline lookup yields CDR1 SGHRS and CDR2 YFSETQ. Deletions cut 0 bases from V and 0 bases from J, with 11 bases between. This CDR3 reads CASSLASAHSTDTQYF. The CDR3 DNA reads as TGCGCCAGCAGCTTGGCCTCGGCGCATAGCACAGATACGCAGTATTTT.

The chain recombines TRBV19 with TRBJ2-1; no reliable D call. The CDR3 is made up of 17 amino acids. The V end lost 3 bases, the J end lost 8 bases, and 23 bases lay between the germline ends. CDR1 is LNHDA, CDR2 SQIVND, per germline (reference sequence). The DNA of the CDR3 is TGTGCCAGTAGTATTTGGATTTCGGCTCCCCATGGCGATGAGCAGTTCTTC. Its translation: CASSIWISAPHGDEQFF.

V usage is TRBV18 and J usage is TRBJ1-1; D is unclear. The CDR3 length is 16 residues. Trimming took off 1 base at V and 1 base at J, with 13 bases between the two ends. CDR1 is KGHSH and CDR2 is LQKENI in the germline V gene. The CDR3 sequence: CASSPLREGTNTEAFF. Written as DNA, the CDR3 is TGTGCCAGCTCACCACTGCGGGAGGGAACGAACACTGAAGCTTTCTTT.

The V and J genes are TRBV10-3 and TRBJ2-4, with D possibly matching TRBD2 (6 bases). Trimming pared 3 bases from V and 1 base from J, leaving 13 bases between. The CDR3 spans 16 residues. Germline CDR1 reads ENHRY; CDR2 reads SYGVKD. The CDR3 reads CAISDGGGVAKNIQYF. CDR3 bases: TGTGCCATCAGTGATGGGGGAGGTGTGGCCAAAAACATTCAGTACTTC.

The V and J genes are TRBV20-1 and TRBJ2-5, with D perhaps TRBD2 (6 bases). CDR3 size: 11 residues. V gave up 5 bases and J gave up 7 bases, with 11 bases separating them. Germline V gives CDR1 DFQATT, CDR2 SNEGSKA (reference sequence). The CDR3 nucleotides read TGCAGTGCTTCTTACGGGGGGACCCAGTACTTC. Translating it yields CSASYGGTQYF.

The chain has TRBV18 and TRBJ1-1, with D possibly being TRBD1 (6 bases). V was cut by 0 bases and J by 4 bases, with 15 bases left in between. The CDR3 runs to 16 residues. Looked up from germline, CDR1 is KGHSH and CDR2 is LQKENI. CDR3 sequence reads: CASSPPNRALFTEAFF. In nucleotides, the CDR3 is TGTGCCAGCTCACCACCGAACAGGGCGTTATTCACTGAAGCTTTCTTT.

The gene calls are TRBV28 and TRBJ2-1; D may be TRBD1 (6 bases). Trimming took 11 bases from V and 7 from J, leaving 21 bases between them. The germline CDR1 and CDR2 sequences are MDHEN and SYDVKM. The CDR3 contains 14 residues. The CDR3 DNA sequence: TGTGCCGGAAGGCGCACAGGGAACAGGAATGAGCAGTTCTTC. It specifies CAGRRTGNRNEQFF.

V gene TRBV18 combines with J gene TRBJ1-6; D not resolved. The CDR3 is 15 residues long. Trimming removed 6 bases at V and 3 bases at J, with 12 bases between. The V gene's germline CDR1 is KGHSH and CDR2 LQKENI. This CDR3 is CASSPRGVYNSPLHF. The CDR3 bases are TGTGCCAGCTCCCCGCGTGGGGTCTATAATTCACCCCTCCACTTT. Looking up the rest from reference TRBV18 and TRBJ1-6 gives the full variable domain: NAGVMQNPRHLVRRRGQEARLRCSPMKGHSHVYWYRQLPEEGLKFMVYLQKENIIDESGMPKERFSAEFPKEGPSILRIQQVVRGDSAAYFCASSPRGVYNSPLHFGNGTRLTVT.

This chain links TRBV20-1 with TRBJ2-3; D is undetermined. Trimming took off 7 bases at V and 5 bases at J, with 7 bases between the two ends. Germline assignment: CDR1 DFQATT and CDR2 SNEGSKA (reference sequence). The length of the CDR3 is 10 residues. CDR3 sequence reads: CSGVGDTQYF. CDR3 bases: TGCAGTGGAGTCGGAGATACGCAGTATTTT.

This chain's CDR3 is CAISESNDRGLGEQYF. The DNA for the CDR3 is TGTGCCATCAGTGAGTCAAACGACAGGGGGCTAGGCGAGCAGTACTTC. V and J are TRBV10-3 and TRBJ2-7; TRBD1 aligns across 10 bases. V lost 0 bases to trimming and J lost 6 bases; unmatched junction nucleotides: 8. The CDR3 consists of 16 residues. Looked up from germline, CDR1 is ENHRY and CDR2 is SYGVKD.

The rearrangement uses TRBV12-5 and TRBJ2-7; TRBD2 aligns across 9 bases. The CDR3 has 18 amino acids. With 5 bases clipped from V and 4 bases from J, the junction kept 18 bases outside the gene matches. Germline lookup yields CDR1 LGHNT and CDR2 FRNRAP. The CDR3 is CASGARPLGGGREYEQYF. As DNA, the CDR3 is TGTGCTAGTGGTGCCCGACCTTTGGGGGGCGGGAGGGAGTACGAGCAGTACTTC.

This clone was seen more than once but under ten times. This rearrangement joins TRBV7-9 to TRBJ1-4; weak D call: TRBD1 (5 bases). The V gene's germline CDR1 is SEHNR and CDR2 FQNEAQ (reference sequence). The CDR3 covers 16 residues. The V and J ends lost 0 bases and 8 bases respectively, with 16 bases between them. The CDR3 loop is CASSLAGDGVGEKLFF. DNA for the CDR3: TGTGCCAGCAGCTTAGCGGGGGATGGGGTCGGAGAAAAACTGTTTTTT.

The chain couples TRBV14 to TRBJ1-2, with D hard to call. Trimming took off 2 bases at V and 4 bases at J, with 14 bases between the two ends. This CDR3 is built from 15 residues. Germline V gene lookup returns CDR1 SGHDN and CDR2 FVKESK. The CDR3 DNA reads TGTGCCAGCAGCCAAAGAACAGCCATCCCCTATGGCTACACCTTC. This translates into CASSQRTAIPYGYTF. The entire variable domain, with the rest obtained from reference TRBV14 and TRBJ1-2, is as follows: EAGVTQFPSHSVIEKGQTVTLRCDPISGHDNLYWYRRVMGKEIKFLLHFVKESKQDESGMPNNRFLAERTGGTYSTLKVQPAELEDSGVYFCASSQRTAIPYGYTFGSGTRLTVV.

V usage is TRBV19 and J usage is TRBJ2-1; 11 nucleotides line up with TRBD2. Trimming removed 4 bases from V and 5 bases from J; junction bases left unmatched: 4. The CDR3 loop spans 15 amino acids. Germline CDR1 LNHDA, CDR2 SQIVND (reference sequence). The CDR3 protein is CASSRLAGNDNEQFF. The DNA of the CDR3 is TGTGCCAGTAGTAGACTAGCGGGAAATGACAATGAGCAGTTCTTC.

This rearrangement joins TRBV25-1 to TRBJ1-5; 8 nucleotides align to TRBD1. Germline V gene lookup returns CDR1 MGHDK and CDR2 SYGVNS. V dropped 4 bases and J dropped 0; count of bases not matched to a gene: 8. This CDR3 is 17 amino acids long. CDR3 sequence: CASSGEDRAYSNQPQHF. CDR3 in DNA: TGTGCCAGCAGTGGGGAGGACAGGGCCTATAGCAATCAGCCCCAGCATTTT.

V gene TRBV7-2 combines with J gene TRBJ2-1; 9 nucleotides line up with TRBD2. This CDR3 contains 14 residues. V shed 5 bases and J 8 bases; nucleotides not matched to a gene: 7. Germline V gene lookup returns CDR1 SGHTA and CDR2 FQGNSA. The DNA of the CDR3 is TGTGCCAGCAGCAAAATAGCGGGAGTTGATGAGCAGTTCTTC. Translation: CASSKIAGVDEQFF.

CDR3 in amino acids: CASSPLGGQGYNEQFF. The CDR3 bases are TGTGCCAGCAGCCCTTTGGGGGGGCAGGGTTACAATGAGCAGTTCTTC. The chain couples TRBV7-9 to TRBJ2-1; TRBD2 might be the D (7 bases). In germline, CDR1 is SEHNR, CDR2 FQNEAQ (reference sequence). Trimming took 5 bases from V and 4 from J, leaving 18 bases between them. The CDR3 consists of 16 residues.

This chain's CDR3 is CASGRREEAFF. The CDR3 bases are TGTGCCAGCGGGAGACGGGAAGAAGCTTTCTTT. The gene calls are TRBV2 and TRBJ1-1; D remains ambiguous. CDR1 SNHLY and CDR2 FYNNEI come from the germline V gene. CDR3 length equals 11 residues. The V end lost 8 bases, the J end lost 8 bases, and 12 bases lay between the germline ends.

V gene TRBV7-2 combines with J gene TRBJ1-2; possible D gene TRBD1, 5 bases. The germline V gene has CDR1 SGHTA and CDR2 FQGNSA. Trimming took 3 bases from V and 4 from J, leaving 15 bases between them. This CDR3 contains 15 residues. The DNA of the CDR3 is TGTGCCAGCAGCTTTTCGAGGGACGCGGGCTATGGCTACACCTTC. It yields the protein CASSFSRDAGYGYTF.

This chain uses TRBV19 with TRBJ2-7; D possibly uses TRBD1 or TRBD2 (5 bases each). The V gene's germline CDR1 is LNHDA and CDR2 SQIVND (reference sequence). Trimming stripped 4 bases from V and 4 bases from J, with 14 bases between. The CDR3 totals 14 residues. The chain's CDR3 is CASSSTQGVYEQYF. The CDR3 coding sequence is TGTGCCAGTAGTAGTACGCAGGGAGTGTACGAGCAGTACTTC.

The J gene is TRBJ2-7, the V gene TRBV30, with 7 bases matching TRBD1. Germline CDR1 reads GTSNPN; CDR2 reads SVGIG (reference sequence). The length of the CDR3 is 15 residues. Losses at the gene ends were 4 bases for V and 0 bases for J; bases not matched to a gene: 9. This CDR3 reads CAWKARTGTSYEQYF. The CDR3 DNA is TGTGCCTGGAAAGCGCGGACAGGAACCTCCTACGAGCAGTACTTC. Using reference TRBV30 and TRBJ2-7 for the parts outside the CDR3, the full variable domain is SQTIHQWPATLVQPVGSPLSLECTVEGTSNPNLYWYRQAAGRGLQLLFYSVGIGQISSEVPQNLSASRPQDRQFILSSKKLLLSDSGFYLCAWKARTGTSYEQYFGPGTRLTVT.